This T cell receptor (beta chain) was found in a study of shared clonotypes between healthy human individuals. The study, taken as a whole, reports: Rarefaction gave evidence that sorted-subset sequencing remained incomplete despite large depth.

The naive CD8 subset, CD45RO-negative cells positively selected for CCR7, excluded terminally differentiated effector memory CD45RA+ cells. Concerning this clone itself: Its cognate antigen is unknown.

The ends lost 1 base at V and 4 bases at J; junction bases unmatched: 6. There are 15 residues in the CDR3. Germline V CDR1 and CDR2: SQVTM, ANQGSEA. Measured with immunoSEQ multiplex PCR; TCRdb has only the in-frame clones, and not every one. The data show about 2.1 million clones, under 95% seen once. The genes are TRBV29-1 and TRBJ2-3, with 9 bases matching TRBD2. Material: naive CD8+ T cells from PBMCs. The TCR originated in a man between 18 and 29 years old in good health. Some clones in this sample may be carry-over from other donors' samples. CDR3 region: CSVEGLAVLADTQYF. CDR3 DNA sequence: TGCAGCGTTGAAGGACTAGCGGTTTTGGCAGATACGCAGTATTTT.